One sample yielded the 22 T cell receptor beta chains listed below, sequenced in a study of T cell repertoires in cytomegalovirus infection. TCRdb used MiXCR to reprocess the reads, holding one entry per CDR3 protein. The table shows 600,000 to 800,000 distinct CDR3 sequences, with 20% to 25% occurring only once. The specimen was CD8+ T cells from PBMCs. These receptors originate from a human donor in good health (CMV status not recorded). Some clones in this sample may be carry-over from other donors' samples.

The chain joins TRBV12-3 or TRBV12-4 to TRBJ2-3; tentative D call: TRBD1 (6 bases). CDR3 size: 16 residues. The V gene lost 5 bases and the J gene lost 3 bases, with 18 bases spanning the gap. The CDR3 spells CASSPGQSGSTDTQYF. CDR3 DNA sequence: TGTGCCAGCAGTCCCGGACAGTCGGGAAGTACAGATACGCAGTATTTT.

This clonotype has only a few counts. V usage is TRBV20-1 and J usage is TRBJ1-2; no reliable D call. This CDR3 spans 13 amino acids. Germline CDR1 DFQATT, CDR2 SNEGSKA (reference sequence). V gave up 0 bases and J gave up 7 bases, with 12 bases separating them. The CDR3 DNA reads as TGCAGTGCTAGAGATCTTATTAGATCTGGCTACACCTTC. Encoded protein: CSARDLIRSGYTF.

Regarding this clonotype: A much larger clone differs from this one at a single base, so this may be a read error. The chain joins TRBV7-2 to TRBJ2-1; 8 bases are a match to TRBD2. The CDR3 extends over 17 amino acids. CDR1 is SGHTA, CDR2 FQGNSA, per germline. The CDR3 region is CASNLVPAGAENNEQFF. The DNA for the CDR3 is TGTGCCAGCAACTTAGTCCCAGCGGGGGCCGAAAACAATGAGCAGTTCTTC.

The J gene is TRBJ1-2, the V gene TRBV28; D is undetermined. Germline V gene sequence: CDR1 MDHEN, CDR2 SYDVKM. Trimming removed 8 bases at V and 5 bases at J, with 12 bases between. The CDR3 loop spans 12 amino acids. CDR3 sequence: CASLSSEYGYTF. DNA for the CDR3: TGTGCCAGCCTCTCTTCGGAATATGGCTACACCTTC.

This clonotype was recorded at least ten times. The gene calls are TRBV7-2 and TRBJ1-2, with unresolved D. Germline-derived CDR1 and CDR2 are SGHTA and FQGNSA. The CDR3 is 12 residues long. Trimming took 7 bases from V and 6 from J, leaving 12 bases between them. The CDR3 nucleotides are TGTGCCAGCACCGGGGAGTTCAATGGCTACACCTTC. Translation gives CASTGEFNGYTF.

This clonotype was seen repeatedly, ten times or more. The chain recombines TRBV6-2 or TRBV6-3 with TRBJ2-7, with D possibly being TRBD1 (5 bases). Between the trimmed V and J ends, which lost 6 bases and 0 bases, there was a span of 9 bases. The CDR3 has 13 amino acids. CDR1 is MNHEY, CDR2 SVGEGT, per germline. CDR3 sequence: CASSSDSSYEQYV. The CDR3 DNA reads TGTGCCAGCAGCTCAGACAGCTCCTACGAGCAGTACGTC.

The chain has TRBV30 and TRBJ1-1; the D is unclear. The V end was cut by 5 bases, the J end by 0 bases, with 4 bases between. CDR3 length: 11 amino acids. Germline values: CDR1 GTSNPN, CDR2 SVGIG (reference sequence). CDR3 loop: CAWAMNTEAFF. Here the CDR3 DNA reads TGTGCCTGGGCCATGAACACTGAAGCTTTCTTT.

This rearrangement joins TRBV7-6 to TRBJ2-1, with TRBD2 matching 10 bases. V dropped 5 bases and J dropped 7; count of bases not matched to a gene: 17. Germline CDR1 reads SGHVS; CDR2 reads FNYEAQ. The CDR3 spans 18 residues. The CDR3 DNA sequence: TGTGCCAGCAGCCTGCGGGTTAGCGGGGGGAGAGTTATGAATGAGCAGTTCTTC. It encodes CASSLRVSGGRVMNEQFF.

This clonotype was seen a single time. CDR3 protein: CASSQDPTEAFF. The DNA for the CDR3 is TGCGCCAGCAGCCAAGATCCCACTGAAGCTTTCTTT. The V and J genes are TRBV4-1 and TRBJ1-1; D unclear. V was cut by 0 bases and J by 4 bases, with 3 bases left in between. The germline gives CDR1 MGHRA, CDR2 YSYEKL. The CDR3 has 12 amino acids.

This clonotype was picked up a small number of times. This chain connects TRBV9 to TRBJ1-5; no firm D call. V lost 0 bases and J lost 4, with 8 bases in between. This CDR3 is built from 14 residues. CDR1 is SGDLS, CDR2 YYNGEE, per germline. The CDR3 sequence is CASSVDGVNQPQHF. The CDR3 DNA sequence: TGTGCCAGCAGCGTAGACGGAGTTAATCAGCCCCAGCATTTT.

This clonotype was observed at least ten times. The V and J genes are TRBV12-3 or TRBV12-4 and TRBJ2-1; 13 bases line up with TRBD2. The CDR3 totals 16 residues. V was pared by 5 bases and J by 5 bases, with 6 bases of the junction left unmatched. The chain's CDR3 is CASSPRTSGGNNEQFF. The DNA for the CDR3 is TGTGCCAGCAGTCCCAGGACTAGCGGGGGAAACAATGAGCAGTTCTTC.

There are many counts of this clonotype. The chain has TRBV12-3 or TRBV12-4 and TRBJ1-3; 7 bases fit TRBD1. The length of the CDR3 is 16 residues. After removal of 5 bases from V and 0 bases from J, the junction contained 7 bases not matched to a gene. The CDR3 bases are TGTGCCAGCAGTGTACCGGGACAGAACTCTGGAAACACCATATATTTT. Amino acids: CASSVPGQNSGNTIYF.

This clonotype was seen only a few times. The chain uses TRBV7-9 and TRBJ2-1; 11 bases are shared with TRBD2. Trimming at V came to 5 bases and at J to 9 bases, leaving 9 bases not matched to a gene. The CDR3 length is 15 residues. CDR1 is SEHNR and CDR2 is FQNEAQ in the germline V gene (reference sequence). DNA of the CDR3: TGTGCCAGCAGCCCACCGGGACTAGCGGCCCGTGAGCAGTTCTTC. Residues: CASSPPGLAAREQFF.

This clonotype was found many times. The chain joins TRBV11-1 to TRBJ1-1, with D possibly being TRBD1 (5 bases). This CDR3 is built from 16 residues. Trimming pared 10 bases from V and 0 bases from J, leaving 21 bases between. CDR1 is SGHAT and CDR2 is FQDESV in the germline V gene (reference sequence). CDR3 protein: CATTKMPGPVNTEAFF. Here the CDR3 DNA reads TGTGCCACCACCAAAATGCCGGGACCCGTGAACACTGAAGCTTTCTTT.

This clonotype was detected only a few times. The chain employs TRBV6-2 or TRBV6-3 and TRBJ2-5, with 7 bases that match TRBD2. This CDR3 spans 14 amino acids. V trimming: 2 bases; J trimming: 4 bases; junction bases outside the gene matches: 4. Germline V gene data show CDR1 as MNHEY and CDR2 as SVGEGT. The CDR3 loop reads CASSYGSSGETQYF. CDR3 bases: TGTGCCAGCAGTTACGGGTCTAGCGGAGAGACCCAGTACTTC.

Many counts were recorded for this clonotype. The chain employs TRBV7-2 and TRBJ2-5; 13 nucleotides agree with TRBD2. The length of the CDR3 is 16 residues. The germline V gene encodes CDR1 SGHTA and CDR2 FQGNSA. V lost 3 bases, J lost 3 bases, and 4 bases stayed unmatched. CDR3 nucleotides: TGTGCCAGCAGCTTTTTTGGACTAGCGGGGGAAGAGACCCAGTACTTC. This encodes CASSFFGLAGEETQYF. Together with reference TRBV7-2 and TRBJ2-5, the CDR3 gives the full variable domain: GAGVSQSPSNKVTEKGKDVELRCDPISGHTALYWYRQSLGQGLEFLIYFQGNSAPDKSGLPSDRFSAERTGGSVSTLTIQRTQQEDSAVYLCASSFFGLAGEETQYFGPGTRLLVL.

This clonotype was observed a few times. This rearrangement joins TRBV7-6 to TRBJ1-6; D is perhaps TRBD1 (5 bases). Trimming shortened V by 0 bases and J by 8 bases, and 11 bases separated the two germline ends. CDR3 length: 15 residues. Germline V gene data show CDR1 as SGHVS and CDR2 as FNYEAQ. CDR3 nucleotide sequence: TGTGCCAGCAGCTTAGCAGGGGATGGGCATTCACCCCTCCACTTT. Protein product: CASSLAGDGHSPLHF.

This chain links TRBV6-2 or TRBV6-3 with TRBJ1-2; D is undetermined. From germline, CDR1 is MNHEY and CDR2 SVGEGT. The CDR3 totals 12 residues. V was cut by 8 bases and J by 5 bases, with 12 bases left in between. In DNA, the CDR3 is TGTGCCAGCCCGCCGGGCCCATATGGCTACACCTTC. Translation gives CASPPGPYGYTF.

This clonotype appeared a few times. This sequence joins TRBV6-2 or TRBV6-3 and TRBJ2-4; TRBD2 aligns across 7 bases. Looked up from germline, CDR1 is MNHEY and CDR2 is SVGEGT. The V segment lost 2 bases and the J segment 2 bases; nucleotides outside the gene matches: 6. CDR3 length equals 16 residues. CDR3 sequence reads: CASSYLGGKTKNIQYF. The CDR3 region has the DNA TGTGCCAGCAGTTACCTGGGAGGGAAGACCAAAAACATTCAGTACTTC.

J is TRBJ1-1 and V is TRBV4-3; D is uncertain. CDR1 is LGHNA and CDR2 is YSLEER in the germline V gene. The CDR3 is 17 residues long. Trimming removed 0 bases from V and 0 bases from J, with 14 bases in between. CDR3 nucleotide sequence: TGCGCCAGCAGCCAAGATCACCAACGAAGAATGAACACTGAAGCTTTCTTT. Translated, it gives CASSQDHQRRMNTEAFF.

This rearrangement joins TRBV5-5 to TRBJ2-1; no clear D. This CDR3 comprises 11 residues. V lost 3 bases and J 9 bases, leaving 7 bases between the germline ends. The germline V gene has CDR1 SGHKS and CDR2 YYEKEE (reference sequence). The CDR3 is CASSSQREQFF. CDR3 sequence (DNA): TGTGCCAGCAGCTCCCAGCGTGAGCAGTTCTTC.

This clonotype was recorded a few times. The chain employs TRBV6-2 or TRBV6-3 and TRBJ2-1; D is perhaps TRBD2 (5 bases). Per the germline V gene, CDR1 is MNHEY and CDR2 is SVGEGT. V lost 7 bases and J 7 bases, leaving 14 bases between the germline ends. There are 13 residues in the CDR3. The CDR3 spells CASNSDWPNEQFF. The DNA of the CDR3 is TGTGCCAGCAATTCGGACTGGCCGAATGAGCAGTTCTTC.